A single sample is the source of the 25 T cell receptor beta chains below, sequenced in a study of T cell responses to AZD1222 COVID-19 vaccine. Profiled with immunoSEQ multiplex PCR; TCRdb holds only in-frame clones, not every one. The sample lists roughly 120,000 clones, more than 70% occurring once. The sample consisted of peripheral blood, taken 28 days after the second AZD1222 dose. The receptors were gathered from an adult who received the AZD1222 COVID-19 vaccine.

The rearrangement uses TRBV21-1 and TRBJ1-5. TRBV21-1 is shown as a pseudogene. The CDR3 has 14 residues. Here the CDR3 reads CASSKGTSNQPQHF. CDR3 nucleotide sequence: TGTGCCAGCAGCAAAGGGACGAGCAATCAGCCCCAGCATTTT.

The chain joins TRBV19 to TRBJ2-7, with 9 bases aligning to TRBD1. The junction had 7 bases not matched to a gene; V was cut back by 4 bases and J by 6 bases. The CDR3 is 14 amino acids. From germline, CDR1 is LNHDA and CDR2 SQIVND (reference sequence). CDR3 nucleotides: TGTGCCAGTAGTACCGGACAGGGGAATTTCGAGCAGTACTTC. Translating it yields CASSTGQGNFEQYF. The complete variable domain, with remaining parts taken from reference TRBV19 and TRBJ2-7, reads DGGITQSPKYLFRKEGQNVTLSCEQNLNHDAMYWYRQDPGQGLRLIYYSQIVNDFQKGDIAEGYSVSREKKESFPLTVTSAQKNPTAFYLCASSTGQGNFEQYFGPGTRLTVT.

The chain joins TRBV3-1 (or the pseudogene TRBV3-2) to TRBJ2-5; D call uncertain. V was clipped by 1 base and J by 2 bases, with 17 bases between them. In germline, CDR1 is LGHDT, CDR2 YNNKEL (reference sequence). This CDR3 has 17 amino acids. CDR3: CASSQASDTVPQETQYF. The CDR3 DNA follows: TGTGCCAGCAGCCAAGCGTCAGACACAGTTCCACAAGAGACCCAGTACTTC.

The chain recombines TRBV7-9 with TRBJ2-5, with 10 bases lining up with TRBD2. CDR1 SEHNR and CDR2 FQNEAQ come from the germline V gene (reference sequence). The CDR3 totals 16 residues. J gave up 5 bases and V 5 bases, and 11 bases lay outside the gene matches. The CDR3 region is CASSRSGGAVRETQYF. The CDR3 region has the DNA TGTGCCAGCAGCCGGAGCGGGGGGGCCGTTAGGGAGACCCAGTACTTC.

The chain is built from TRBV28 and TRBJ1-6, with a tentative D call TRBD1 (5 bases). This CDR3 is 14 amino acids long. Germline V CDR1 and CDR2: MDHEN, SYDVKM. The V and J ends lost 3 bases and 7 bases respectively, with 10 bases between them. CDR3 protein: CASSLGETNSPLHF. DNA of the CDR3: TGTGCCAGCAGTTTGGGGGAGACGAATTCACCCCTCCACTTT.

The V gene is TRBV6-2 or TRBV6-3, the J gene TRBJ1-6, with 8 positions matching TRBD1. CDR1 and CDR2 from the germline V gene are MNHEY and SVGEGT. The V and J ends lost 2 bases and 14 bases, in that order; junction bases with no gene match: 2. The length of the CDR3 is 12 residues. The CDR3 spells CASSYPTGALHF. Here the CDR3 DNA reads TGTGCCAGCAGTTACCCGACAGGGGCCCTCCACTTT.

The chain has TRBV20-1 and TRBJ1-1, with unresolved D. This CDR3 spans 10 amino acids. V lost 3 bases and J 6 bases, leaving 5 bases between the germline ends. The germline V gene has CDR1 DFQATT and CDR2 SNEGSKA (reference sequence). CDR3 residues: CSASRPEAFF. For the CDR3, the DNA is TGCAGTGCTAGCCGCCCTGAAGCTTTCTTT.

This clone was seen a few times. The V gene is TRBV7-2, the J gene TRBJ1-5, with unresolved D. CDR1 SGHTA and CDR2 FQGNSA come from the germline V gene. The CDR3 totals 16 residues. V gave up 5 bases and J gave up 0 bases, with 14 bases separating them. In nucleotides, the CDR3 is TGTGCCAGCAGCCTACATGTCTCAGTTAGCAATCAGCCCCAGCATTTT. Protein product: CASSLHVSVSNQPQHF. Filled out from reference TRBV7-2 and TRBJ1-5, the complete variable domain reads GAGVSQSPSNKVTEKGKDVELRCDPISGHTALYWYRQSLGQGLEFLIYFQGNSAPDKSGLPSDRFSAERTGGSVSTLTIQRTQQEDSAVYLCASSLHVSVSNQPQHFGDGTRLSIL.

The CDR3 loop reads CAWQSGSAAKNIQYF. The CDR3 DNA follows: TGTGCCTGGCAGAGCGGGAGTGCTGCCAAAAACATTCAGTACTTC. The chain employs TRBV30 and TRBJ2-4; 8 bases are a match to TRBD2. The germline CDR1 and CDR2 sequences are GTSNPN and SVGIG (reference sequence). The junction had 7 bases not matched to a gene; V was cut back by 5 bases and J by 1 base. This CDR3 spans 15 amino acids.

This rearrangement joins TRBV5-5 to TRBJ2-7, with D unclear. Between the trimmed V and J ends, which lost 2 bases and 6 bases, there was a span of 12 bases. The germline V gene has CDR1 SGHKS and CDR2 YYEKEE (reference sequence). The CDR3 consists of 13 residues. The CDR3 DNA is TGTGCCAGCAGCTTATGGGCCGAGGTCGAGCAGTACTTC. This translates into CASSLWAEVEQYF.

The chain joins TRBV10-3 to TRBJ1-1; TRBD1 aligns across 8 bases. With 0 bases clipped from V and 5 bases from J, the junction kept 11 bases outside the gene matches. CDR3 length: 17 amino acids. Per the germline V gene, CDR1 is ENHRY and CDR2 is SYGVKD. The CDR3 nucleotides are TGTGCCATCAGTGAGTCGGCAGGGGGCATCGGTAGTACTGAAGCTTTCTTT. The encoded protein is CAISESAGGIGSTEAFF.

The chain joins TRBV3-1 (or the pseudogene TRBV3-2) to TRBJ2-2; the match to TRBD2 covers 7 bases. V lost 2 bases and J lost 4; bases outside the gene matches: 7. Germline V lookup: CDR1 LGHDT, CDR2 YNNKEL (reference sequence). The CDR3 consists of 16 residues. The CDR3 sequence: CASSQSTSLSTGELFF. The CDR3 bases are TGTGCCAGCAGCCAATCGACTAGCTTGTCCACCGGGGAGCTGTTTTTT.

The rearrangement links TRBV19 to TRBJ1-2; the match to TRBD1 covers 7 bases. Germline lookup yields CDR1 LNHDA and CDR2 SQIVND (reference sequence). The CDR3 runs 14 residues. Trimming removed 3 bases from V and 3 bases from J; junction bases left unmatched: 4. CDR3 coding DNA: TGTGCCAGTAGTATGACAGGGCGCGACTATGGCTACACCTTC. This gives the protein CASSMTGRDYGYTF.

The CDR3 loop reads CASRTGTSGINEQFF. CDR3 bases: TGTGCCAGCAGGACCGGGACTAGCGGGATCAATGAGCAGTTCTTC. The chain recombines TRBV2 with TRBJ2-1; TRBD2 aligns across 13 bases. This CDR3 is 15 amino acids long. Germline V gene lookup returns CDR1 SNHLY and CDR2 FYNNEI. Trimming took 6 bases from V and 6 from J; bases not matched to a gene: 5.

V is TRBV5-1 and J is TRBJ1-4; the D gene is possibly TRBD1 (5 bases). The CDR3 runs 17 residues. With 4 bases removed from V and 0 bases from J, the gap between germline ends came to 16 bases. CDR1 and CDR2 from the germline V gene are SGHRS and YFSETQ. The CDR3: CASSPKVGVATNEKLFF. In DNA, the CDR3 is TGCGCCAGCAGCCCTAAGGTGGGGGTGGCAACTAATGAAAAACTGTTTTTT.

The chain has TRBV19 and TRBJ1-6; D is unclear. This CDR3 contains 14 residues. Trimming took off 11 bases at V and 1 base at J, with 12 bases between the two ends. Per germline, CDR1 LNHDA and CDR2 SQIVND (reference sequence). CDR3: CAARLDSYNSPLHF. As DNA, the CDR3 is TGTGCCGCCCGACTTGATTCCTATAATTCACCCCTCCACTTT.

In its sample, this clone was seen a few times. The gene calls are TRBV6-4 and TRBJ2-3; D might be TRBD2 (6 bases). There are 15 residues in the CDR3. V lost 5 bases, J lost 0 bases, and 12 bases lay in between. The germline V gene has CDR1 MRHNA and CDR2 SNTAGT. CDR3 in amino acids: CASSYRGTSTDTQYF. CDR3 DNA sequence: TGTGCCAGCAGTTATCGAGGGACTAGCACAGATACGCAGTATTTT.

This clone was seen only a few times. The CDR3: CASSLGGDGYTF. CDR3 bases: TGTGCCAGCAGCTTGGGAGGGGACGGCTACACCTTC. The chain is built from TRBV5-4 and TRBJ1-2, with a possible D match to TRBD1 (5 bases). Between the trimmed V and J ends, which lost 0 bases and 8 bases, there was a span of 8 bases. Germline V gene data show CDR1 as SGHNT and CDR2 as YYREEE (reference sequence). CDR3 length: 12 residues.

This sequence joins TRBV19 and TRBJ1-6, with D unresolved. Germline V lookup: CDR1 LNHDA, CDR2 SQIVND (reference sequence). The V gene lost 3 bases and the J gene lost 8 bases, with 14 bases spanning the gap. The CDR3 runs 15 residues. CDR3 amino acids: CASSIGLSSYSPLHF. CDR3 DNA sequence: TGTGCCAGTAGTATCGGACTCTCTTCCTATTCACCCCTCCACTTT.

The gene calls are TRBV14 and TRBJ1-2; D is possibly TRBD1 (6 bases). Per the germline V gene, CDR1 is SGHDN and CDR2 is FVKESK. This CDR3 spans 17 amino acids. V lost 0 bases, J lost 3 bases, and 17 bases lay in between. DNA for the CDR3: TGTGCCAGCAGCCAAGATCCCATCGGGGGCGGACACTATGGCTACACCTTC. Its translation: CASSQDPIGGGHYGYTF.

The gene calls are TRBV28 and TRBJ2-5; 12 bases align to TRBD1. The CDR3 length is 20 residues. Germline V gene sequence: CDR1 MDHEN, CDR2 SYDVKM. V dropped 5 bases and J dropped 5; count of bases not matched to a gene: 21. The CDR3 reads CASSTYSGTGGHQVVETQYF. The CDR3 DNA is TGTGCCAGCAGTACATACTCCGGGACAGGGGGCCATCAGGTTGTCGAGACCCAGTACTTC.

J is TRBJ1-3 and V is TRBV10-3; the D is unclear. Germline V CDR1 and CDR2: ENHRY, SYGVKD. Trimming removed 5 bases at V and 0 bases at J, with 8 bases between. This CDR3 comprises 14 residues. The chain's CDR3 is CAISISDSGNTIYF. CDR3 coding DNA: TGTGCCATCAGTATTTCCGACTCTGGAAACACCATATATTTT.

This sequence joins TRBV6-5 and TRBJ2-1; 7 bases fit TRBD2. This CDR3 is built from 15 residues. Germline lookup yields CDR1 MNHEY and CDR2 SVGAGI. V gave up 7 bases and J gave up 8 bases; unmatched junction bases: 14. The CDR3 is CASTGGRTRGDEQFF. The CDR3 DNA reads TGTGCCAGCACCGGAGGGCGGACTCGGGGGGATGAGCAGTTCTTC.

This clone was detected once. The chain uses TRBV30 and TRBJ1-1, with TRBD1 matching over 12 bases. The V segment lost 0 bases and the J segment 1 base; nucleotides outside the gene matches: 0. CDR3 length equals 15 residues. Germline V gene lookup returns CDR1 GTSNPN and CDR2 SVGIG (reference sequence). Written as DNA, the CDR3 is TGTGCCTGGAGTGTGGGACAGGGGGCGAACACTGAAGCTTTCTTT. As protein: CAWSVGQGANTEAFF. The entire variable domain, with the rest obtained from reference TRBV30 and TRBJ1-1, is as follows: SQTIHQWPATLVQPVGSPLSLECTVEGTSNPNLYWYRQAAGRGLQLLFYSVGIGQISSEVPQNLSASRPQDRQFILSSKKLLLSDSGFYLCAWSVGQGANTEAFFGQGTRLTVV.

This chain connects TRBV11-3 to TRBJ1-2; D unclear. The CDR3 is 15 amino acids. The germline CDR1 and CDR2 sequences are SGHNT and YENEEA. Trimming took off 5 bases at V and 2 bases at J, with 15 bases between the two ends. The CDR3 is CASSRWSGPNYGYTF. For the CDR3, the DNA is TGTGCCAGCAGCCGGTGGTCAGGTCCGAACTATGGCTACACCTTC.